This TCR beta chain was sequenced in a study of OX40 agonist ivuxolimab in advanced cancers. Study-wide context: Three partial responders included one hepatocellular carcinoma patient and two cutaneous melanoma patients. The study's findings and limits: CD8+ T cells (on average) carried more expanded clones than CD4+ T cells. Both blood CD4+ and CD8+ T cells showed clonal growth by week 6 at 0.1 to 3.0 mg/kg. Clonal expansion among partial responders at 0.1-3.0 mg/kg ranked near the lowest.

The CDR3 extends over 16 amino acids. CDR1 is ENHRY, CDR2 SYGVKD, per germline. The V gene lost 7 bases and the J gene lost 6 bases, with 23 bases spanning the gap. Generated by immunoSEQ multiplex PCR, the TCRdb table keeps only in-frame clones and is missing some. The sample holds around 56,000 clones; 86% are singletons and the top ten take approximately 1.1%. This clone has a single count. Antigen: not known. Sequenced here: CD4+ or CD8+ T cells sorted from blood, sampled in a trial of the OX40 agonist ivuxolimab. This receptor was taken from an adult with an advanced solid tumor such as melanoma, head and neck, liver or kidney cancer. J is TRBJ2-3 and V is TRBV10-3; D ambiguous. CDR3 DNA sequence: TGTGCCATCAAACCAAACGTTCAGTGGGGTACCGATACGCAGTATTTT. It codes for CAIKPNVQWGTDTQYF.